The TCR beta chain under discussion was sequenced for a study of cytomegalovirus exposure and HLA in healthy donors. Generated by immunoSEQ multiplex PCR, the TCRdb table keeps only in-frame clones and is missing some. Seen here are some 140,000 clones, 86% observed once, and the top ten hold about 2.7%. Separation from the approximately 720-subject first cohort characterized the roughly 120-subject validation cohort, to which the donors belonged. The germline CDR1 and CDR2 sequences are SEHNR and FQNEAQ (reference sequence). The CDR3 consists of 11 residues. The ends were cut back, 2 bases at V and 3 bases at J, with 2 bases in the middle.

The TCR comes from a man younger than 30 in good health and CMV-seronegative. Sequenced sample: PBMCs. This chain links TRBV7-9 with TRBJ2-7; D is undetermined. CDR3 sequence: CASSLYYEQYF. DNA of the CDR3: TGTGCCAGCAGCTTATACTACGAGCAGTACTTC.